This entry lists 21 T cell receptor beta chains sequenced from one sample in a study of tumor-infiltrating lymphocytes in glioblastoma multiforme (TCRdb year 2017). Sequencing was performed on an Illumina HiSeq 2500. A modified ARM-PCR protocol with multiple V-beta primers and a C-beta primer was used to build TCRB libraries from RNA via three nested multiplex PCR rounds. TCRdb applied fastp at Q25 and MiXCR to the public reads, then kept only in-frame beta chains. Rows with one shared CDR3 protein collapse into an entry with the most common genes and DNA. The sample table records about 18,000 distinct CDR3 sequences; 65% to 80% of these occur just once. 15% to 20% of the sample lies in the top ten. Sequencing input: peripheral blood. The receptors here all came from a male donor with glioblastoma.

A remark on this clonotype: A junction boundary mismatches the germline segment, possibly from a read error. V and J are TRBV29-1 and TRBJ1-5, with D tentatively TRBD1 (5 bases). Looked up from germline, CDR1 is SQVTM and CDR2 is ANQGSEA. The length of the CDR3 is 11 residues. CDR3 residues: CIVGGDQPQHF. The CDR3 DNA is TGCATCGTTGGGGGGGATCAGCCCCAGCACTTT.

As DNA, the CDR3 is TGCGCCAGCAGCCAAGACTATTACAATGAGCAGTTCTTC. Amino acid sequence: CASSQDYYNEQFF. The chain carries TRBV4-1 and TRBJ2-1; unclear D gene. This CDR3 comprises 13 residues. Germline V lookup: CDR1 MGHRA, CDR2 YSYEKL. Deletions cut 0 bases from V and 4 bases from J, with 4 bases between.

This clonotype appeared a few times. The chain recombines TRBV6-1 with TRBJ2-1; D is tentatively TRBD1 or TRBD2 (5 bases each). The ends were cut back, 8 bases at V and 7 bases at J, with 18 bases in the middle. The CDR3 covers 14 residues. The germline V gene has CDR1 MNHNS and CDR2 SASEGT. CDR3 in DNA: TGTGCCAGCGGGGGTAGTGAAGGTCCGAATGAGCAGTTCTTC. This encodes CASGGSEGPNEQFF.

This clonotype has only one observation. The conserved closing phenylalanine or tryptophan is absent in this CDR3, likely reflecting a read error. No DNA is shown, since the ends of the CDR3 on it are uncertain; the CDR3 is the one TCRdb lists. The chain uses TRBV11-2 and TRBJ2-6. Germline V gene data show CDR1 as SGHAT and CDR2 as FQNNGV. The CDR3 region is 15 residues in length, termini included. The CDR3 sequence is CASSLWDSGANVVTL.

The J gene is TRBJ2-1, the V gene TRBV29-1; 12 nucleotides line up with TRBD2. The CDR3 contains 14 residues. With 7 bases clipped from V and 4 bases from J, the junction kept 5 bases outside the gene matches. Germline V CDR1 and CDR2: SQVTM, ANQGSEA. As DNA, the CDR3 is TGCAGCGCTCGGACTAGCGGGGCGTACAATGAGCAGTTCTTC. This codes for CSARTSGAYNEQFF.

V usage is TRBV29-1 and J usage is TRBJ2-5; D is ambiguous. The V and J ends lost 0 bases and 2 bases respectively, with 19 bases between them. Germline values: CDR1 SQVTM, CDR2 ANQGSEA. The CDR3 spans 17 residues. The CDR3 DNA reads TGCAGCGTTGAAGAGAGGTCTAGAGGTTGGGCGCAAGAGACCCAGTACTTC. As protein: CSVEERSRGWAQETQYF.

The rearrangement joins TRBV5-1 to TRBJ2-5; no clear D gene. Germline CDR1 is SGHRS and CDR2 is YFSETQ. V was pared by 0 bases and J by 5 bases, with 14 bases between. This CDR3 region has 15 residues. CDR3 nucleotides: TGCGCCAGCAGCTTGGAAGGGTTTTTTGGGGAGACCCAGTACTTC. Encoded protein: CASSLEGFFGETQYF.

This sequence joins TRBV29-1 and TRBJ2-7, with D perhaps being TRBD1 or TRBD2 (5 bases each). CDR3 length: 13 amino acids. CDR1 and CDR2 from the germline V gene are SQVTM and ANQGSEA. V shed 5 bases and J shed 2 bases, with 13 bases lying between them. As DNA, the CDR3 is TGCAGCGTTTGTGGGACCGGTGCCTACGAGCAGTACTTC. Its translation: CSVCGTGAYEQYF.

This clonotype has more than one count but fewer than ten. The chain has TRBV6-2 or TRBV6-3 and TRBJ2-7, with D perhaps matching TRBD2 (5 bases). Trimming removed 7 bases at V and 0 bases at J, with 13 bases between. Germline V lookup: CDR1 MNHEY, CDR2 SVGEGT. The CDR3 runs to 14 residues. The CDR3 sequence is CASIPEGASYEQYF. The CDR3 bases are TGTGCCAGCATCCCCGAGGGAGCCTCCTACGAGCAGTACTTC.

The table lists this clonotype with a few counts. This chain joins TRBV7-9 and TRBJ2-2; 10 positions agree with TRBD2. Germline assignment: CDR1 SEHNR and CDR2 FQNEAQ (reference sequence). The CDR3 extends over 14 amino acids. V trimming: 7 bases; J trimming: 7 bases; junction bases outside the gene matches: 6. The CDR3 DNA follows: TGTGCCAGCACCCCAACTAGCGGGGTCGGGGAGCTGTTTTTT. Its protein is CASTPTSGVGELFF.

The rearrangement links TRBV29-1 to TRBJ1-5, with D possibly TRBD1 on 5 matching bases. The CDR3 consists of 13 residues. Trimming pared 7 bases from V and 8 bases from J, leaving 18 bases between. The germline V gene encodes CDR1 SQVTM and CDR2 ANQGSEA. CDR3 nucleotides: TGCAGCGCTGAGGTCTCCAGGGATGAGCCCCAGCATTTT. Its protein is CSAEVSRDEPQHF. The complete variable domain, with remaining parts taken from reference TRBV29-1 and TRBJ1-5, reads SAVISQKPSRDICQRGTSLTIQCQVDSQVTMMFWYRQQPGQSLTLIATANQGSEATYESGFVIDKFPISRPNLTFSTLTVSNMSPEDSSIYLCSAEVSRDEPQHFGDGTRLSIL.

The rearrangement joins TRBV11-2 to TRBJ1-3; D remains ambiguous. This CDR3 has 13 residues. Per the germline V gene, CDR1 is SGHAT and CDR2 is FQNNGV. V was trimmed by 5 bases and J by 9 bases, leaving 14 bases between them. The CDR3 sequence is CASSPGPVGTIYF. CDR3 nucleotides: TGTGCCAGCAGCCCTGGCCCCGTAGGCACCATATATTTT.

Details on this clonotype: A read error may account for a junction end that differs from germline. The J gene is TRBJ1-5, the V gene TRBV11-2; D is uncertain. This CDR3 is 13 amino acids long. The V gene's germline CDR1 is SGHAT and CDR2 FQNNGV. The CDR3 DNA reads as TGCGCCAACAGCTTAGTCGGCGATCAGCCCCAGCATTTT. Residues: CANSLVGDQPQHF.

The CDR3 here is CASRGSGVDEQYF. The CDR3 DNA reads TGTGCCAGCAGGGGGTCAGGGGTTGACGAGCAGTACTTC. The gene calls are TRBV11-1 and TRBJ2-7; a weak D match, TRBD1 (6 bases). Trimming took off 6 bases at V and 5 bases at J, with 14 bases between the two ends. Germline CDR1 SGHAT, CDR2 FQDESV (reference sequence). The CDR3 is 13 amino acids.

This clonotype turned up a few times. This chain uses TRBV5-6 with TRBJ2-1, with D unclear. The CDR3 extends over 16 amino acids. Germline CDR1 SGHDT, CDR2 YYEEEE. The ends were cut back, 2 bases at V and 4 bases at J, with 16 bases in the middle. The CDR3 sequence: CASSFFAQEQYNEQFF. CDR3 nucleotide sequence: TGTGCCAGCAGCTTTTTTGCGCAGGAACAGTACAATGAGCAGTTCTTC.

The J gene is TRBJ1-3, the V gene TRBV11-2, with D unclear. Trimming removed 8 bases at V and 9 bases at J, with 17 bases between. Per germline, CDR1 SGHAT and CDR2 FQNNGV. CDR3 size: 13 residues. DNA for the CDR3: TGTGCCAGCGGCCCGTTCCCCGGAGGCACCATATATTTT. As protein: CASGPFPGGTIYF.

The genes are TRBV5-5 and TRBJ1-1; tentative D call: TRBD1 (5 bases). Trimming shortened V by 3 bases and J by 3 bases, and 9 bases separated the two germline ends. This CDR3 is built from 13 residues. The germline V gene has CDR1 SGHKS and CDR2 YYEKEE (reference sequence). The CDR3 loop is CASSWRGHTEAFF. The CDR3 nucleotides are TGTGCCAGCAGCTGGCGGGGACACACTGAAGCTTTCTTT. Filled out from reference TRBV5-5 and TRBJ1-1, the complete variable domain reads DAGVTQSPTHLIKTRGQQVTLRCSPISGHKSVSWYQQVLGQGPQFIFQYYEKEERGRGNFPDRFSARQFPNYSSELNVNALLLGDSALYLCASSWRGHTEAFFGQGTRLTVV.

Of note for this clonotype: A junction end diverges from the germline sequence, so it may reflect a read error. V usage is TRBV11-2 and J usage is TRBJ1-2; TRBD1 aligns across 7 bases. The CDR3 is 17 residues long. CDR1 and CDR2 (germline): SGHAT, FQNNGV. CDR3 loop: CASGLIIGQATNYGCTF. The CDR3 bases are TGTGCCAGCGGCTTAATCATTGGACAGGCTACTAACTATGGCTGCACCTTC.

The V call is TRBV11-3, the J call TRBJ1-1; D call uncertain. Trimming removed 1 base from V and 5 bases from J, with 8 bases in between. This CDR3 is built from 13 residues. CDR1 is SGHNT and CDR2 is YENEEA in the germline V gene. CDR3 in amino acids: CASSLGGETEAFF. The CDR3 DNA reads as TGTGCCAGCAGCTTAGGAGGTGAGACTGAAGCTTTCTTT.

In its sample, this clonotype was seen a few times. The chain recombines TRBV28 with TRBJ2-2; 11 positions agree with TRBD2. V dropped 5 bases and J dropped 3; count of bases not matched to a gene: 5. Per the germline V gene, CDR1 is MDHEN and CDR2 is SYDVKM. CDR3 length: 16 residues. For the CDR3, the DNA is TGTGCCAGCAGTACCCCGGGACTAGCGGACACCGGGGAGCTGTTTTTT. It specifies CASSTPGLADTGELFF.

This chain connects TRBV29-1 to TRBJ1-1; tentative D call: TRBD1 (5 bases). The germline V gene has CDR1 SQVTM and CDR2 ANQGSEA. V dropped 0 bases and J dropped 3 bases, with 11 bases sitting between them. The CDR3 is 14 residues long. CDR3: CSVEDLGVYTEAFF. In DNA, the CDR3 is TGCAGCGTTGAAGATCTGGGGGTGTACACTGAAGCTTTCTTT.